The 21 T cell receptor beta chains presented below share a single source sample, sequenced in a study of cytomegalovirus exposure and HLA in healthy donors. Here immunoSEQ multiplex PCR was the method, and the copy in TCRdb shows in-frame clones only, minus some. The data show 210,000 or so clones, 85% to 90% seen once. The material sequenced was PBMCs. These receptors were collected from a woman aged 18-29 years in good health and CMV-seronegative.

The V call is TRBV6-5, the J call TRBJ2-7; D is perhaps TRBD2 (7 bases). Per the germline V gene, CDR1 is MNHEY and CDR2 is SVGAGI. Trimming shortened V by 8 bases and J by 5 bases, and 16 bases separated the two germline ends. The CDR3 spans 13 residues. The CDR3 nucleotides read TGTGCCAGCCGGAGGGGGGGTACGGACGAGCAGTACTTC. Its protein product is CASRRGGTDEQYF.

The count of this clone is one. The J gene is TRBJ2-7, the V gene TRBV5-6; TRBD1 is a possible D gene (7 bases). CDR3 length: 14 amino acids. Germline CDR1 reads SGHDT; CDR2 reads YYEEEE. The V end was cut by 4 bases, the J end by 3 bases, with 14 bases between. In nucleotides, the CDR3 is TGTGCCAGCAGCCCCGCGGGACAGCTCTACGAGCAGTACTTC. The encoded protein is CASSPAGQLYEQYF.

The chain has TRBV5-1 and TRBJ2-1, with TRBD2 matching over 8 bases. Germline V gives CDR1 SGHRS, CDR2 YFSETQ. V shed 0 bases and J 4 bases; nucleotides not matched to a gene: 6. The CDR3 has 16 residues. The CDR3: CASSLDVAGLYNEQFF. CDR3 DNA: TGCGCCAGCAGCTTGGATGTAGCGGGGCTATACAATGAGCAGTTCTTC.

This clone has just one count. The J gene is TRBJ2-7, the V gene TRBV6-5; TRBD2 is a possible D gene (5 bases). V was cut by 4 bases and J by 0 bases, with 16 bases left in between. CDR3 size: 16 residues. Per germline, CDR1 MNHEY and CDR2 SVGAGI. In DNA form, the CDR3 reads TGTGCCAGCAGTTCGTTTTGGGCGGGCGTCTCCTACGAGCAGTACTTC. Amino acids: CASSSFWAGVSYEQYF.

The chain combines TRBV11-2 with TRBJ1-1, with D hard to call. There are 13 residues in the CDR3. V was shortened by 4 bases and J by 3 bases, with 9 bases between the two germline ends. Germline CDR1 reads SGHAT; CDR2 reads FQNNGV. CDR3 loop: CASSSTADTEAFF. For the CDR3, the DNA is TGTGCCAGCAGCTCCACAGCGGACACTGAAGCTTTCTTT.

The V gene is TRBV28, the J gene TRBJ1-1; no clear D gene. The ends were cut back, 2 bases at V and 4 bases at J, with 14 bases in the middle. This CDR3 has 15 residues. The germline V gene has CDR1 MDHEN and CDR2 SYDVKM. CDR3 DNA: TGTGCCAGCAGTTTACCGTCCGGGGTGGGCACTGAAGCTTTCTTT. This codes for CASSLPSGVGTEAFF. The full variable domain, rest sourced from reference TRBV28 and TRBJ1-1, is DVKVTQSSRYLVKRTGEKVFLECVQDMDHENMFWYRQDPGLGLRLIYFSYDVKMKEKGDIPEGYSVSREKKERFSLILESASTNQTSMYLCASSLPSGVGTEAFFGQGTRLTVV.

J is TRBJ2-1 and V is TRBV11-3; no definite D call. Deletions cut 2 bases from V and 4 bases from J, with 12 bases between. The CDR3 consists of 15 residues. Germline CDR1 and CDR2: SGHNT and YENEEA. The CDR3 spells CASSLLLDPYNEQFF. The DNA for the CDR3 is TGTGCCAGCAGCTTACTTCTAGATCCTTACAATGAGCAGTTCTTC.

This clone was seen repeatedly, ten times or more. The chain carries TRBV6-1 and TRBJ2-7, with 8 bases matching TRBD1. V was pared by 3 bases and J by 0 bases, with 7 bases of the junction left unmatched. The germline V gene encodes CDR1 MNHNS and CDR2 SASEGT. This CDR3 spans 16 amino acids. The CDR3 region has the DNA TGTGCCAGCAGTGACCTGACAGGGGTTCCCTCCTACGAGCAGTACTTC. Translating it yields CASSDLTGVPSYEQYF.

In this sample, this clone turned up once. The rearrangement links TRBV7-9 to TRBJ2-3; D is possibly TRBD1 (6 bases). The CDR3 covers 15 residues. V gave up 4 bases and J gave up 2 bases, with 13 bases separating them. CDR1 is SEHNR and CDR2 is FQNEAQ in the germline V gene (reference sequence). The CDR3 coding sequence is TGTGCCAGCAGCTCCCGACAGGCCCCCACAGATACGCAGTATTTT. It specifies CASSSRQAPTDTQYF.

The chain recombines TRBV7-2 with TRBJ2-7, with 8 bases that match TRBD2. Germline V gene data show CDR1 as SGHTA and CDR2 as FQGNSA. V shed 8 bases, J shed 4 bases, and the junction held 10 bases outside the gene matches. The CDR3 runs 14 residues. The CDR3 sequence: CASLKSREGYEQYF. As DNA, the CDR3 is TGTGCCAGCCTGAAGTCACGGGAGGGTTACGAGCAGTACTTC.

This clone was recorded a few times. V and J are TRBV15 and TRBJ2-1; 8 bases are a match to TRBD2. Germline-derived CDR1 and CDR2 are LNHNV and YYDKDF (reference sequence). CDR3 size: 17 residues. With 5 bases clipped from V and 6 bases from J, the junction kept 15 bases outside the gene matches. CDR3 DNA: TGTGCCACCAGCGCCTGGACTGAGACTAGCGAAGTCAATGAGCAGTTCTTC. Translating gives CATSAWTETSEVNEQFF.

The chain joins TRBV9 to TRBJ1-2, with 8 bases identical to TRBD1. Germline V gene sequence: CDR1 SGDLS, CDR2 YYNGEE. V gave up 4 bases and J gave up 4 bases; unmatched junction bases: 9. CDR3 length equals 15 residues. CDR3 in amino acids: CASSQDRELSYGYTF. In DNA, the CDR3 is TGTGCCAGCAGCCAGGACAGGGAATTGAGCTATGGCTACACCTTC.

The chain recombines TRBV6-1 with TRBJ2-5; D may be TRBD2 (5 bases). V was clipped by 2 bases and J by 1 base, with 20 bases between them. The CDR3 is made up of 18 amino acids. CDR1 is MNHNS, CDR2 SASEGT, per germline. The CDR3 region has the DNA TGTGCCAGCAGTGAACGAACCAGAGTTGGACTGCCCCAAGAGACCCAGTACTTC. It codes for CASSERTRVGLPQETQYF.

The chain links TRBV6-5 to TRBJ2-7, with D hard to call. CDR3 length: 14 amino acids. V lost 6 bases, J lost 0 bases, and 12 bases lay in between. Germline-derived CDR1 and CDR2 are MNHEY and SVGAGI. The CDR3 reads CASSPIYSSYEQYF. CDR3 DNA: TGTGCCAGCAGCCCAATTTACAGCTCCTACGAGCAGTACTTC.

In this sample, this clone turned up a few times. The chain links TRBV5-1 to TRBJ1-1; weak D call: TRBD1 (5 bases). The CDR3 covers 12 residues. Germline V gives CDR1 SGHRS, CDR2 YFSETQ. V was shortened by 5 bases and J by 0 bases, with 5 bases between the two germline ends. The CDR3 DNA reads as TGCGCCAGCAGAGGGGTGAACACTGAAGCTTTCTTT. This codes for CASRGVNTEAFF.

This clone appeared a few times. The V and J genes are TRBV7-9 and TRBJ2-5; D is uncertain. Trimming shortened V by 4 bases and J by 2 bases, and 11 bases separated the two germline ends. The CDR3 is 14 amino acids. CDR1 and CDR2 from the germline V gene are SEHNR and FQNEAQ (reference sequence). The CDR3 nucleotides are TGTGCCAGCAGCTCCGGGTCAGCTCAAGAGACCCAGTACTTC. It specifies CASSSGSAQETQYF.

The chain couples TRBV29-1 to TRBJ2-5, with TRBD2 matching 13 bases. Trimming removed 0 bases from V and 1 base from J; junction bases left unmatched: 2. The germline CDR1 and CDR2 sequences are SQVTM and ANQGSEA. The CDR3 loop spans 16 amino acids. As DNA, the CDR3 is TGCAGCGTTGAAGAGGGACTAGCGGGGCCCCAAGAGACCCAGTACTTC. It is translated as CSVEEGLAGPQETQYF.

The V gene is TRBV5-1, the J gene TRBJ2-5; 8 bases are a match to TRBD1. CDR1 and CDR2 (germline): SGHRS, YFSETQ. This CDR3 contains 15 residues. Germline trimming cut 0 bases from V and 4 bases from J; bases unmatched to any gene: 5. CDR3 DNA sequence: TGCGCCAGCAGCTTGGACTCAGGGGGCTTAGAGACCCAGTACTTC. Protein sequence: CASSLDSGGLETQYF.

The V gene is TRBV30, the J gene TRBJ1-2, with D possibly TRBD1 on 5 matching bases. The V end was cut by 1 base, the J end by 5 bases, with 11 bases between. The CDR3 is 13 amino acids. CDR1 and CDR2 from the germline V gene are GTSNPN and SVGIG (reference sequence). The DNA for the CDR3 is TGTGCCTGGAGTGGTGGGGCAGTTTATGGCTACACCTTC. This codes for CAWSGGAVYGYTF.

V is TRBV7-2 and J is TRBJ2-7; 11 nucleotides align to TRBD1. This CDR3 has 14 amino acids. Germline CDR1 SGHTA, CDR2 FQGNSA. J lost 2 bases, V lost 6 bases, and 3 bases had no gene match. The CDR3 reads CASRRDRGAYEQYF. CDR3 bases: TGTGCCAGCAGGCGGGACAGGGGGGCCTACGAGCAGTACTTC.

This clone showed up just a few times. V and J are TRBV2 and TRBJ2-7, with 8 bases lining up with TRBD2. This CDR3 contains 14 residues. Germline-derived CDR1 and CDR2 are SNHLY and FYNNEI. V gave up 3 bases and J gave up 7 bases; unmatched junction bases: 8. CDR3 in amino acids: CASSDGSGNSEQYF. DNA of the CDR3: TGTGCCAGCAGTGATGGTAGCGGGAATTCGGAGCAGTACTTC.